The sample holds many counts of the clone carrying this T cell receptor beta chain. The data originate from a study of Graves' ophthalmopathy and Graves' hyperthyroidism. The germline gives CDR1 DFQATT, CDR2 SNEGSKA (reference sequence). This CDR3 comprises 15 residues. Transcripts of RNA were the source for amplifying TCR beta CDR3 regions. An initial RT-PCR round employing HTBI primers preceded a second-round multiplex PCR. TCRdb re-called the multiplex PCR reads with MiXCR, one entry per CDR3 protein. Here the sample spans about 740,000 distinct CDR3 sequences, around 40% being singletons. In donors with ophthalmopathy, activity was moderate-to-severe, with CAS ≥3, NOSPECS ≥4 and duration under 3 months.

This TCR derives from an adult man with Graves' ophthalmopathy. This chain connects TRBV20-1 to TRBJ2-7; 8 bases align to TRBD2. TRBJ2-1 explains the end of the DNA better; the J call may be wrong. The sample comprised peripheral blood. In nucleotides, the CDR3 is TGCAGTGCTAGACCATTTAGCGGGGCAGGGAATGAGCAGTTCTTC. It translates to CSARPFSGAGNEQFF.